A single sample is the source of the 18 T cell receptor beta chains below, sequenced in a study of patients and donors after allogeneic stem cell transplantation. TCRdb re-called the RT-PCR reads through MiXCR, storing one row per CDR3 protein. The sample lists roughly 230,000 distinct CDR3 sequences; around an eighth were seen once. The sequenced sample consisted of blood, either unsorted or a sorted T cell fraction (not recorded which). The receptors come from a human donor who was either an allogeneic HSCT recipient or a stem cell or donor lymphocyte infusion donor (not recorded which). It is not recorded whose cells these are; they may come from a transplant donor.

This chain uses TRBV19 with TRBJ2-4, with 10 bases fitting TRBD2. CDR1 is LNHDA, CDR2 SQIVND, per germline (reference sequence). With 1 base clipped from V and 0 bases from J, the junction kept 0 bases outside the gene matches. The CDR3 has 16 residues. CDR3 bases: TGTGCCAGTAGTATAGGACTAGCGGGAGCCAAAAACATTCAGTACTTC. Protein product: CASSIGLAGAKNIQYF.

This clonotype has just a few counts. The CDR3 region is CASSSGQINSPLHF. CDR3 DNA sequence: TGTGCCAGCAGCTCGGGACAGATTAATTCACCCCTCCACTTT. The V call is TRBV5-8, the J call TRBJ1-6, with TRBD1 matching over 7 bases. The CDR3 has 14 residues. The J segment lost 6 bases and the V segment lost 3 bases, leaving 3 bases of the junction unmatched. CDR1 SGHTS and CDR2 YDEGEE come from the germline V gene.

This clonotype was detected only a few times. This rearrangement joins TRBV30 to TRBJ2-1; a weak D match, TRBD2 (6 bases). The germline V and J ends were trimmed by 1 base and 9 bases, with 13 bases remaining between them. CDR3 size: 13 residues. The V gene's germline CDR1 is GTSNPN and CDR2 SVGIG (reference sequence). In DNA form, the CDR3 reads TGTGCCTGGAGTGGCCAGGCGGGGAGTGAGCAGTTCTTC. This codes for CAWSGQAGSEQFF.

This clonotype was seen a handful of times. The chain uses TRBV12-3 or TRBV12-4 and TRBJ1-5; perhaps TRBD1 as D (5 bases). CDR3 length: 13 residues. Trimming pared 5 bases from V and 4 bases from J, leaving 9 bases between. The CDR3 DNA sequence: TGTGCCAGCAGTGAACAGGTGAATCAGCCCCAGCATTTT. Translated: CASSEQVNQPQHF.

The gene calls are TRBV7-9 and TRBJ2-1, with D unresolved. Trimming stripped 4 bases from V and 6 bases from J, with 13 bases between. The germline gives CDR1 SEHNR, CDR2 FQNEAQ (reference sequence). The length of the CDR3 is 14 residues. The CDR3 DNA sequence: TGTGCCAGCAGCTCCCTGGCCGTGGGCAATGAGCAGTTCTTC. The encoded protein is CASSSLAVGNEQFF.

This clonotype was picked up many times. V is TRBV5-6 and J is TRBJ2-7; D is unclear. The ends were cut back, 1 base at V and 7 bases at J, with 15 bases in the middle. Per germline, CDR1 SGHDT and CDR2 YYEEEE. The CDR3 totals 14 residues. The CDR3 spells CASSLFLTLVEQYF. CDR3 nucleotide sequence: TGTGCCAGCAGCTTGTTCCTGACCCTCGTGGAGCAGTACTTC.

J is TRBJ2-4 and V is TRBV2; 8 bases line up with TRBD1. The germline V gene encodes CDR1 SNHLY and CDR2 FYNNEI. The CDR3 spans 13 residues. The V segment lost 10 bases and the J segment 9 bases; nucleotides outside the gene matches: 11. For the CDR3, the DNA is TGTGCCACCAAGCCGGACAGGGACGGCATTCAGTACTTC. Its protein is CATKPDRDGIQYF.

The chain joins TRBV5-1 to TRBJ2-2; unclear D gene. Per germline, CDR1 SGHRS and CDR2 YFSETQ. The CDR3 has 15 amino acids. Trimming shortened V by 0 bases and J by 7 bases, and 13 bases separated the two germline ends. This CDR3 is CASSLDTRGYGELFF. Here the CDR3 DNA reads TGCGCCAGCAGCTTGGATACCAGAGGATACGGGGAGCTGTTTTTT.

This sequence joins TRBV4-2 and TRBJ2-5; TRBD2 matches 7 bases. The CDR3 consists of 19 residues. V lost 5 bases, J lost 0 bases, and 18 bases stayed unmatched. Per the germline V gene, CDR1 is LGHNA and CDR2 is YNFKEQ. CDR3 nucleotide sequence: TGTGCCAGCAGCGAACGACTGGGGCTAGCGGACTCTTACCAAGAGACCCAGTACTTC. This sequence encodes CASSERLGLADSYQETQYF.

This clonotype was seen a handful of times. V usage is TRBV27 and J usage is TRBJ1-2, with D uncertain. The germline CDR1 and CDR2 sequences are MNHEY and SMNVEV (reference sequence). CDR3 size: 14 residues. Trimming pared 5 bases from V and 8 bases from J, leaving 18 bases between. Here the CDR3 reads CASSPGPVLGGYTF. CDR3 sequence (DNA): TGTGCCAGCAGTCCAGGACCGGTCTTGGGGGGCTACACCTTC.

V and J are TRBV24-1 and TRBJ2-1; D uncertain. In germline, CDR1 is KGHDR, CDR2 SFDVKD. The CDR3 length is 14 residues. V was cut by 10 bases and J by 3 bases, with 15 bases left in between. CDR3 region: CATCAGPRYNEQFF. The CDR3 nucleotides are TGTGCCACTTGCGCCGGACCTCGCTACAATGAGCAGTTCTTC.

At least ten counts were recorded for this clonotype. This chain connects TRBV5-1 to TRBJ1-1; unclear D gene. The germline V gene encodes CDR1 SGHRS and CDR2 YFSETQ. V lost 4 bases to trimming and J lost 1 base, with 14 bases between them. The CDR3 totals 15 residues. In DNA form, the CDR3 reads TGCGCCAGCAGCCCCCTAAGTCGGACGAACACTGAAGCTTTCTTT. Its protein product is CASSPLSRTNTEAFF.

This clonotype appeared many times. V gene TRBV7-9 combines with J gene TRBJ1-2; D is unresolved. The CDR3 has 12 amino acids. Germline V gives CDR1 SEHNR, CDR2 FQNEAQ (reference sequence). V lost 10 bases and J lost 6, with 15 bases in between. In DNA form, the CDR3 reads TGTGCCACCACCACTAAAGGGAATGGCTACACCTTC. Its protein product is CATTTKGNGYTF.

This clonotype came up a few times. V is TRBV6-2 or TRBV6-3 and J is TRBJ1-5, with D maybe TRBD1 (5 bases). Germline CDR1 reads MNHEY; CDR2 reads SVGEGT. The CDR3 is 14 residues long. The V end was cut by 10 bases, the J end by 0 bases, with 13 bases between. The CDR3 DNA reads TGTGCCACCCGAGGGGTCAATAGCAATCAGCCCCAGCATTTT. This translates into CATRGVNSNQPQHF.

At least ten counts were recorded for this clonotype. The CDR3 region has the DNA TGTGCCAGCAGCTTCCTCAGGGGGAACACTGAAGCTTTCTTT. It codes for CASSFLRGNTEAFF. The chain is built from TRBV7-2 and TRBJ1-1; possibly TRBD1 for D (6 bases). V shed 3 bases and J shed 1 base, with 9 bases lying between them. The CDR3 contains 14 residues. Per the germline V gene, CDR1 is SGHTA and CDR2 is FQGNSA.

This clonotype is medium-sized. The chain joins TRBV5-1 to TRBJ1-6; D ambiguous. Germline assignment: CDR1 SGHRS and CDR2 YFSETQ. V was cut by 0 bases and J by 7 bases, with 5 bases left in between. This CDR3 is 13 amino acids long. CDR3: CASSLGQNSPLHF. The CDR3 nucleotides read TGCGCCAGCAGCTTGGGCCAGAATTCACCCCTCCACTTT.

The chain combines TRBV20-1 with TRBJ2-7; no clear D. V dropped 1 base and J dropped 0 bases, with 10 bases sitting between them. The germline V gene encodes CDR1 DFQATT and CDR2 SNEGSKA (reference sequence). The CDR3 covers 14 residues. This CDR3 reads CSARGGPSSYEQYF. The CDR3 DNA reads TGCAGTGCTAGAGGCGGACCAAGCTCCTACGAGCAGTACTTC.

The sample holds many counts of this clonotype. The chain combines TRBV6-1 with TRBJ1-1; D unclear. Per the germline V gene, CDR1 is MNHNS and CDR2 is SASEGT. The CDR3 has 15 residues. V was pared by 5 bases and J by 4 bases, with 17 bases between. The CDR3 loop reads CASSQVASVGTEAFF. CDR3 nucleotides: TGTGCCAGCAGTCAAGTTGCATCGGTGGGCACTGAAGCTTTCTTT.